This T cell receptor (beta chain) derives from a study of OX40 agonist ivuxolimab in advanced cancers. Points from the study as a whole: Averaging showed that CD8+ T cells had more expanded clones than CD4+ did. Within 6 weeks, CD4+ and CD8+ blood T cells expanded clonally at 0.1 to 3.0 mg/kg. The study found among the lowest clonal expansion in partial responders at 0.1-3.0 mg/kg.

Clones were sequenced by immunoSEQ multiplex PCR, and TCRdb holds only the in-frame ones, with some missing. Found here are approximately 50,000 clones, over 80% of them singletons; the top ten hold around 3.9%. CDR1 LGHNA and CDR2 YSLEER come from the germline V gene. V was trimmed by 1 base and J by 4 bases, leaving 13 bases between them. The CDR3 spans 15 residues. In the case of this clone: What it binds is unknown.

V usage is TRBV4-3 and J usage is TRBJ2-5; D is unclear. The source material was CD4+ or CD8+ T cells sorted from blood, sampled in a trial of the OX40 agonist ivuxolimab. The receptor was derived from an adult with an advanced solid tumor such as melanoma, head and neck, liver or kidney cancer. As DNA, the CDR3 is TGCGCCAGCAGCCAAGGCATGCGAGCACTAGAGACCCAGTACTTC. Its protein is CASSQGMRALETQYF.